This passage covers 28 T cell receptor beta chains from one sample sequenced in a study of blood T cell repertoires in COVID-19. TCRdb's table, derived via immunoSEQ multiplex PCR, lists solely in-frame clones and lacks some. This sample carries 350,000 to 400,000 clones, about 90% of them seen once, and the ten largest clones take 3%. The sequenced sample consisted of PBMCs or T cells enriched from blood (not recorded which). Receptors were obtained from a woman in her 30s who had recovered from COVID-19.

The rearrangement uses TRBV18 and TRBJ2-2; possible D gene TRBD2, 6 bases. This CDR3 contains 15 residues. V lost 3 bases, J lost 6 bases, and 14 bases lay in between. The germline V gene has CDR1 KGHSH and CDR2 LQKENI. The CDR3 region is CASSPAEGLAGELFF. The CDR3 bases are TGTGCCAGCTCACCCGCGGAGGGGCTCGCCGGGGAGCTGTTTTTT.

This chain connects TRBV3-1 (or the pseudogene TRBV3-2) to TRBJ2-2; 9 nucleotides agree with TRBD2. This CDR3 contains 17 residues. CDR1 is LGHDT, CDR2 YNNKEL, per germline (reference sequence). V lost 1 base to trimming and J lost 2 bases; unmatched junction nucleotides: 5. CDR3 protein: CASSQVSSGKNTGELFF. The CDR3 coding sequence is TGTGCCAGCAGCCAAGTCTCTAGCGGGAAAAACACCGGGGAGCTGTTTTTT.

CDR3 loop: CASSTSQGRREKLFF. The CDR3, as DNA: TGCGCCAGCAGCACTTCACAGGGGAGGAGAGAAAAACTGTTTTTT. V is TRBV5-1 and J is TRBJ1-4; 7 bases are shared with TRBD1. CDR3 length: 15 amino acids. Per germline, CDR1 SGHRS and CDR2 YFSETQ. J was trimmed by 8 bases and V by 4 bases; bases with no gene match: 11.

The J gene is TRBJ2-2, the V gene TRBV14; 13 nucleotides line up with TRBD2. The germline V gene has CDR1 SGHDN and CDR2 FVKESK. CDR3 length equals 18 residues. Germline trimming cut 4 bases from V and 3 bases from J; bases unmatched to any gene: 8. For the CDR3, the DNA is TGTGCCAGCAGCCTCTCCGGACTAGCGGGAGTTTACACCGGGGAGCTGTTTTTT. As protein: CASSLSGLAGVYTGELFF.

The rearrangement links TRBV11-2 to TRBJ2-2; tentative D call: TRBD1 (6 bases). The V gene's germline CDR1 is SGHAT and CDR2 FQNNGV. V was shortened by 5 bases and J by 6 bases, with 19 bases between the two germline ends. There are 16 residues in the CDR3. CDR3 bases: TGTGCCAGCAGCGAGGGGACAACCGGATGGGCCGGGGAGCTGTTTTTT. Protein: CASSEGTTGWAGELFF.

This chain connects TRBV27 to TRBJ1-1; D call uncertain. V lost 5 bases and J 6 bases, leaving 19 bases between the germline ends. The germline gives CDR1 MNHEY, CDR2 SMNVEV (reference sequence). This CDR3 region has 15 residues. The CDR3 sequence: CASSPFSGVKAEAFF. CDR3 bases: TGTGCCAGCAGTCCCTTTTCGGGAGTGAAGGCTGAAGCTTTCTTT.

The chain employs TRBV3-1 (or the pseudogene TRBV3-2) and TRBJ1-5; unclear D gene. Germline-derived CDR1 and CDR2 are LGHDT and YNNKEL (reference sequence). The V and J ends lost 5 bases and 0 bases respectively, with 11 bases between them. The CDR3 runs to 15 residues. The CDR3 is CASSNGVNSNQPQHF. The CDR3 DNA reads TGTGCCAGCAGCAACGGGGTTAATAGCAATCAGCCCCAGCATTTT.

The gene calls are TRBV3-1 (or the pseudogene TRBV3-2) and TRBJ2-3, with TRBD1 matching 8 bases. V gave up 8 bases and J gave up 4 bases; unmatched junction bases: 8. Germline CDR1 LGHDT, CDR2 YNNKEL (reference sequence). The CDR3 sequence is 14 residues long. CDR3 amino acids: CASLGAGGADTQYF. For the CDR3, the DNA is TGTGCCAGCCTTGGGGCAGGGGGCGCAGATACGCAGTATTTT.

This chain connects TRBV5-1 to TRBJ1-2; 9 bases align to TRBD1. This CDR3 is built from 15 residues. J lost 2 bases, V lost 2 bases, and 4 bases had no gene match. Per germline, CDR1 SGHRS and CDR2 YFSETQ. The CDR3 nucleotides read TGCGCCAGCAGCTTTGGACAGGGGCCCAACTATGGCTACACCTTC. Translated, it gives CASSFGQGPNYGYTF.

The chain couples TRBV5-4 to TRBJ1-5; D unclear. The germline V gene has CDR1 SGHNT and CDR2 YYREEE (reference sequence). This CDR3 is 14 amino acids long. V was clipped by 0 bases and J by 1 base, with 5 bases between them. This CDR3 reads CASSLDRSNQPQHF. The CDR3 nucleotides are TGTGCCAGCAGCTTGGACAGAAGCAATCAGCCCCAGCATTTT. Variable domain in full (rest from reference TRBV5-4 and TRBJ1-5): ETGVTQSPTHLIKTRGQQVTLRCSSQSGHNTVSWYQQALGQGPQFIFQYYREEENGRGNFPPRFSGLQFPNYSSELNVNALELDDSALYLCASSLDRSNQPQHFGDGTRLSIL.

This clone was counted a few times. The CDR3 reads CASSAGLAGVGTDTQYF. The DNA of the CDR3 is TGTGCCAGCAGCGCCGGACTAGCGGGAGTGGGCACAGATACGCAGTATTTT. J is TRBJ2-3 and V is TRBV7-9, with 13 nucleotides matching TRBD2. CDR3 length equals 17 residues. Germline V gives CDR1 SEHNR, CDR2 FQNEAQ (reference sequence). V was pared by 5 bases and J by 1 base, with 6 bases of the junction left unmatched.

The chain couples TRBV5-1 to TRBJ2-1; 7 bases align to TRBD1. Germline V gene lookup returns CDR1 SGHRS and CDR2 YFSETQ. CDR3 length: 15 amino acids. Trimming cost V 6 bases and J 5 bases; bases outside gene matches: 11. The CDR3 reads CASTTSGTANNEQFF. CDR3 DNA: TGCGCCAGCACAACATCCGGGACAGCAAACAATGAGCAGTTCTTC. Variable domain in full (rest from reference TRBV5-1 and TRBJ2-1): KAGVTQTPRYLIKTRGQQVTLSCSPISGHRSVSWYQQTPGQGLQFLFEYFSETQRNKGNFPGRFSGRQFSNSRSEMNVSTLELGDSALYLCASTTSGTANNEQFFGPGTRLTVL.

This clone has only one observation. The CDR3, as DNA: TGCGCCAGCAGCCAAGATGGGGGGGGGCCTTACAATGAGCAGTTCTTC. Translation: CASSQDGGGPYNEQFF. This sequence joins TRBV4-1 and TRBJ2-1; D perhaps matches TRBD2 (7 bases). The V gene's germline CDR1 is MGHRA and CDR2 YSYEKL. V lost 0 bases and J 4 bases, leaving 13 bases between the germline ends. The CDR3 consists of 16 residues.

This clone was counted many times. The chain recombines TRBV2 with TRBJ2-1; tentative D call: TRBD2 (7 bases). The germline gives CDR1 SNHLY, CDR2 FYNNEI. The CDR3 spans 16 residues. V was shortened by 3 bases and J by 6 bases, with 18 bases between the two germline ends. The CDR3 protein is CASSDQRDKGGNEQFF. CDR3 nucleotide sequence: TGTGCCAGCAGTGACCAGCGGGATAAAGGGGGCAATGAGCAGTTCTTC. The variable domain in full, completed from reference TRBV2 and TRBJ2-1, reads EPEVTQTPSHQVTQMGQEVILRCVPISNHLYFYWYRQILGQKVEFLVSFYNNEISEKSEIFDDQFSVERPDGSNFTLKIRSTKLEDSAMYFCASSDQRDKGGNEQFFGPGTRLTVL.

The chain combines TRBV6-1 with TRBJ2-5, with 14 bases lining up with TRBD2. Germline assignment: CDR1 MNHNS and CDR2 SASEGT. CDR3 length: 16 amino acids. V shed 3 bases, J shed 5 bases, and the junction held 5 bases outside the gene matches. CDR3 residues: CASSDGLAGGFETQYF. For the CDR3, the DNA is TGTGCCAGCAGTGACGGACTAGCGGGGGGTTTTGAGACCCAGTACTTC.

The chain couples TRBV13 to TRBJ2-5; 8 bases agree with TRBD1. With 5 bases clipped from V and 5 bases from J, the junction kept 7 bases outside the gene matches. CDR1 is PRHDT, CDR2 FYEKMQ, per germline (reference sequence). The length of the CDR3 is 14 residues. The CDR3 region has the DNA TGTGCCAGCAGCCCTCAGGGGGCCCAGGAGACCCAGTACTTC. Protein: CASSPQGAQETQYF.

This chain connects TRBV10-1 to TRBJ2-1, with TRBD1 as a possible D gene (6 bases). The V gene's germline CDR1 is WNHNN and CDR2 SYGVQD (reference sequence). This CDR3 contains 14 residues. V dropped 3 bases and J dropped 5 bases, with 11 bases sitting between them. CDR3 region: CASSDDQGNNEQFF. The DNA for the CDR3 is TGCGCCAGCAGTGATGACCAGGGGAACAATGAGCAGTTCTTC.

The chain combines TRBV28 with TRBJ2-1; the D gene is possibly TRBD1 (5 bases). The CDR3 length is 15 residues. CDR1 is MDHEN and CDR2 is SYDVKM in the germline V gene. Trimming left V 6 bases short and J 4 bases short, with 16 bases between. Here the CDR3 DNA reads TGTGCCAGCAGGTCTAGGGGCGGTGGTTACAATGAGCAGTTCTTC. This codes for CASRSRGGGYNEQFF.

The chain has TRBV15 and TRBJ1-1; D is undetermined. CDR1 is LNHNV, CDR2 YYDKDF, per germline (reference sequence). This CDR3 contains 14 residues. Trimming pared 3 bases from V and 6 bases from J, leaving 14 bases between. CDR3 DNA sequence: TGTGCCACCAGCAGGCAGACTTCCTCCTCTGAAGCTTTCTTT. It specifies CATSRQTSSSEAFF.

The chain recombines TRBV4-1 with TRBJ2-3, with 8 positions matching TRBD2. This CDR3 spans 15 amino acids. CDR1 is MGHRA, CDR2 YSYEKL, per germline. The junction had 11 bases not matched to a gene; V was cut back by 4 bases and J by 8 bases. The CDR3 coding sequence is TGCGCCAGCAGCCCCCCAGGTCTAGCGGGTGGTACGCAGTATTTT. Protein: CASSPPGLAGGTQYF.

This clone was seen just once. DNA of the CDR3: TGTGCCTGGAGAGGCGGGGGCCCCTATGGCTACACCTTC. This gives the protein CAWRGGGPYGYTF. This chain links TRBV30 with TRBJ1-2, with a possible D match to TRBD1 (6 bases). Between the trimmed V and J ends, which lost 3 bases and 4 bases, there was a span of 12 bases. In germline, CDR1 is GTSNPN, CDR2 SVGIG (reference sequence). This CDR3 contains 13 residues.

The rearrangement uses TRBV7-9 and TRBJ2-2, with D possibly TRBD2 on 6 matching bases. This CDR3 is 19 amino acids long. Trimming shortened V by 2 bases and J by 8 bases, and 27 bases separated the two germline ends. Germline CDR1 SEHNR, CDR2 FQNEAQ (reference sequence). CDR3 loop: CASSLYKGVAAADWGELFF. In DNA form, the CDR3 reads TGTGCCAGCAGCTTATATAAGGGCGTAGCGGCCGCCGATTGGGGGGAGCTGTTTTTT.

V gene TRBV10-3 combines with J gene TRBJ1-4, with 7 bases identical to TRBD1. V dropped 4 bases and J dropped 5; count of bases not matched to a gene: 4. This CDR3 contains 14 residues. The germline V gene has CDR1 ENHRY and CDR2 SYGVKD. CDR3 coding DNA: TGTGCCATCAGTGTAGGGGGCCTCAATGAAAAACTGTTTTTT. This gives the protein CAISVGGLNEKLFF.

The gene calls are TRBV18 and TRBJ2-1, with D possibly TRBD1 on 5 matching bases. V shed 3 bases and J shed 4 bases, with 7 bases lying between them. The CDR3 has 13 amino acids. From germline, CDR1 is KGHSH and CDR2 LQKENI. DNA of the CDR3: TGTGCCAGCTCACCGACAGAGTACAATGAGCAGTTCTTC. It is translated as CASSPTEYNEQFF.

The genes are TRBV27 and TRBJ1-2, with D perhaps matching TRBD1 (5 bases). The CDR3 is 17 residues long. CDR1 is MNHEY and CDR2 is SMNVEV in the germline V gene (reference sequence). Trimming took off 0 bases at V and 2 bases at J, with 16 bases between the two ends. In nucleotides, the CDR3 is TGTGCCAGCAGTTTATCTCGGTTTGGGTCAGGGAACTATGGCTACACCTTC. Translated: CASSLSRFGSGNYGYTF.

The chain employs TRBV6-5 and TRBJ1-1; D unclear. The CDR3 consists of 15 residues. Germline V gene sequence: CDR1 MNHEY, CDR2 SVGAGI. V was trimmed by 4 bases and J by 2 bases, leaving 14 bases between them. The CDR3: CASSSLTGKNTEAFF. CDR3 DNA: TGTGCCAGCAGTTCCCTGACGGGGAAAAACACTGAAGCTTTCTTT.

This chain joins TRBV9 and TRBJ1-1; weak D call: TRBD1 (6 bases). In germline, CDR1 is SGDLS, CDR2 YYNGEE. The CDR3 runs 14 residues. V lost 0 bases and J lost 2, with 8 bases in between. The CDR3 reads CASSVAQGNTEAFF. The CDR3, as DNA: TGTGCCAGCAGCGTAGCACAGGGCAACACTGAAGCTTTCTTT.

CDR3: CASSPGLAGGYEQYF. The CDR3 DNA sequence: TGCGCCAGCAGCCCTGGACTAGCGGGAGGCTACGAGCAGTACTTC. J is TRBJ2-7 and V is TRBV10-2; 14 nucleotides agree with TRBD2. The germline V gene encodes CDR1 WSHSY and CDR2 SAAADI. The CDR3 is 15 amino acids. With V trimmed by 6 bases and J by 3 bases, 4 bases remained unmatched.